A selection of T cell receptor beta chains follows, all from one sample in a study of cytomegalovirus exposure and HLA in healthy donors. Sequencing was performed with immunoSEQ multiplex PCR; in TCRdb, only in-frame clones are kept and a portion is missing. The profile shows 200,000 to 300,000 clones, 82% of them singletons. Specimen: PBMCs. The source is a woman aged 40 to 50 in good health and CMV-seropositive. Each CDR3 is given with its conserved first and last residue. The order of the fields is J gene, clone size, D gene, V gene, CDR3 DNA, CDR3 protein. D genes are given only for firm matches. The size entry is marked missing in some rows and otherwise reads once, few, many or a size class.

TRBJ1-2,.,TRBD1,TRBV27,TGTGCCAGCAGCCGACAGGGTCTCGATGGCTACACCTTC,CASSRQGLDGYTF
TRBJ2-7,.,.,TRBV6-5,TGTGCCAGCAGCCGAGGACATTGGGGAGGTTACGAGCAGTACTTC,CASSRGHWGGYEQYF
TRBJ2-3,.,TRBD2,TRBV6-5,TGTGCCAGCAGTTCTAGCGGGGGCTCCACAGATACGCAGTATTTT,CASSSSGGSTDTQYF
TRBJ1-1,.,.,TRBV5-1,TGCGCCAGCAGCACGGGACAATTGAACACTGAAGCTTTCTTT,CASSTGQLNTEAFF
TRBJ1-2,.,TRBD1,TRBV10-2,TGCGCCAGCAATACACAGGGGTTCGACTATGGCTACACCTTC,CASNTQGFDYGYTF
TRBJ2-1,.,.,TRBV19,TGTGCCAGTAGTACCCGGTTCACGGATTGGGCCTCCAATGAGCAGTTCTTC,CASSTRFTDWASNEQFF
TRBJ1-3,.,.,TRBV19,TGTGCCAGTAGTATTACAGGGCTGAGGACTGGAAACACCATATATTTT,CASSITGLRTGNTIYF
TRBJ2-1,once,.,TRBV19,TGTGCCAGTAGTATGGAGCGGATTCACTCCTACAATGAGCAGTTCTTC,CASSMERIHSYNEQFF
TRBJ2-1,.,TRBD2,TRBV27,TGTGCCAGCAGTCCAACCCGACTAGCGGGTAGCTACAATGAGCAGTTCTTC,CASSPTRLAGSYNEQFF
TRBJ1-5,.,TRBD1,TRBV6-5,TGTGCCAGCAGTCGTAATAGACAGGGGAATCAGCCCCAGCATTTT,CASSRNRQGNQPQHF
TRBJ2-3,once,TRBD2,TRBV4-3,TGCGCCAGCAGCCGTTCCATTGGGGGGGTGCCCCTGGATACGCAGTATTTT,CASSRSIGGVPLDTQYF
TRBJ1-1,.,.,TRBV2,TGTGCCAGTCGACAGCTTTGGGCTTTCTTT,CASRQLWAFF
TRBJ1-1,few,TRBD1,TRBV19,TGTGCCAGTAGTAGAGTCCCGGGACAGGGAATGAACACTGAAGCTTTCTTT,CASSRVPGQGMNTEAFF